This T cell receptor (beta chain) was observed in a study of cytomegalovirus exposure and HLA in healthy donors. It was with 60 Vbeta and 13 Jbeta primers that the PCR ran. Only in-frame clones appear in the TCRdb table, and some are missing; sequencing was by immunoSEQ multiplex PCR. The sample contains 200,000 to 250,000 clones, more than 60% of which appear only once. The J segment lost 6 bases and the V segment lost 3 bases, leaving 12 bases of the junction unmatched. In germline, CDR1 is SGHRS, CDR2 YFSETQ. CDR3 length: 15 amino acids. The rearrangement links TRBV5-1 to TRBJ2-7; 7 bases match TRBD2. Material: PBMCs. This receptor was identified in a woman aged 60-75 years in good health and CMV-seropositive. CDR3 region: CASSYAGGNLGEQYF. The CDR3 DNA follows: TGCGCCAGCAGCTACGCCGGGGGGAATCTGGGCGAGCAGTACTTC.